Below are 5 T cell receptor beta chains sequenced from a single sample in a study of blood T cell repertoires in COVID-19. Data came from immunoSEQ multiplex PCR; TCRdb stores just in-frame clones and leaves some out. The table has about 400,000 clones, 85% to 90% seen once. The sample consisted of PBMCs or T cells enriched from blood (not recorded which). The receptor source for this set is a woman in her 30s who had recovered from COVID-19.

The gene calls are TRBV6-5 and TRBJ2-7; D might be TRBD1 (5 bases). Germline values: CDR1 MNHEY, CDR2 SVGAGI. This CDR3 has 11 amino acids. Trimming left V 5 bases short and J 4 bases short, with 6 bases between. The CDR3 nucleotides are TGTGCCAGCAGTCGGACATACGAGCAGTACTTC. It encodes CASSRTYEQYF.

The rearrangement uses TRBV28 and TRBJ1-2; TRBD1 agrees at 9 bases. The V and J ends lost 5 bases and 7 bases, in that order; junction bases with no gene match: 14. The CDR3 covers 16 residues. The V gene's germline CDR1 is MDHEN and CDR2 SYDVKM. The chain's CDR3 is CASSTFGGTGLRGYTF. The DNA of the CDR3 is TGTGCCAGCAGTACATTCGGTGGGACAGGGTTGCGTGGCTACACCTTC.

V usage is TRBV18 and J usage is TRBJ1-1, with D tentatively TRBD1 (5 bases). V shed 2 bases and J shed 10 bases, with 14 bases lying between them. The germline gives CDR1 KGHSH, CDR2 LQKENI. The length of the CDR3 is 13 residues. The CDR3 region has the DNA TGTGCCAGCTCACCAGCGGGGGGGGAGAGAGCTTTCTTT. Translating it yields CASSPAGGERAFF.

The rearrangement uses TRBV28 and TRBJ2-1; TRBD2 matches 9 bases. The CDR3 covers 13 residues. With 7 bases clipped from V and 9 bases from J, the junction kept 7 bases outside the gene matches. The germline V gene has CDR1 MDHEN and CDR2 SYDVKM. The CDR3 coding sequence is TGTGCCAGCAATGGCGGGAGGGCCAGTGAGCAGTTCTTC. It is translated as CASNGGRASEQFF.

CDR3 nucleotide sequence: TGCGCCAGCAGCTTTAGGACAGCTTCGTCGGATTCACCCCTCCACTTT. Protein product: CASSFRTASSDSPLHF. V usage is TRBV5-1 and J usage is TRBJ1-6, with D possibly TRBD1 on 6 matching bases. The germline V and J ends were trimmed by 2 bases and 8 bases, with 17 bases remaining between them. There are 16 residues in the CDR3. CDR1 is SGHRS and CDR2 is YFSETQ in the germline V gene.